This T cell receptor beta chain was recorded in a study of vaccination and CD4 T cells after COVID-19. As to this clonotype: Its target is not known.

Germline V gene lookup returns CDR1 ENHRY and CDR2 SYGVKD. This CDR3 has 17 amino acids. The V gene end was trimmed by 2 bases and the J gene end by 4 bases; junction bases not matched to a gene: 10. Once obtained from cultured CD4+ T cells, the DNA was sequenced using the Oncomine TCR Beta short-read assay. TCRdb independently ran MiXCR on the PCR reads; one entry per CDR3 protein. The sample lists 15,000 or so distinct CDR3 sequences, around 46% occurring once. Treatment described: roughly ten-day PBMC culture with coronavirus spike peptide pools or control peptides (ViraFEST assay). What was sequenced was CD4+ T cells from blood, cultured in vitro. This receptor was identified in a human donor who had recovered from COVID-19. The chain uses TRBV10-3 and TRBJ2-5, with 10 bases lining up with TRBD2. For the CDR3, the DNA is TGTGCCATCAGTGAGGGCAAAGCGGGAGGGGCCCGAGAGACCCAGTACTTC. Amino acids: CAISEGKAGGARETQYF.